This T cell receptor (beta chain) was identified during a study of cytomegalovirus exposure and HLA in healthy donors (dated by TCRdb to about 2017). Background for the entire study: According to an earlier analysis of around 600 of the donors, about 179 million T cells yielded some 120 million unique TCR beta sequences and around 300 Gb of sequence data. An early release that covered about 640 HLA-typed donors contained approximately 300 gigabases of sequencing data and roughly 84 million unique TCR sequences. Of the roughly 420 genotyped donors, less than 90% were placed in the genetic ancestry cluster associated with self-reported Caucasian donors. The study aimed to test whether signatures of past pathogen exposure could be identified by cataloging public T cell receptors. The study profiled the T cell repertoires of hundreds of subjects by immunosequencing and related them to cytomegalovirus serostatus. A separate validation cohort of roughly 130 different subjects was used in addition to the roughly 700-subject first cohort. To predict cytomegalovirus infection status, the study brought together high-throughput TCR immunosequencing, statistical association of individual TCRs with disease status, and machine learning. To study patterns of TCR occurrence, a later analysis re-analyzed previously published TCR beta repertoires from 550 to 800 donors and added high-resolution HLA genotyping. Rather than using new phenotypic data, the later analysis identified candidate immune exposures from TCR beta sequences and from how often those sequences occurred across donors. An earlier analysis of 587 of the donors used high-throughput TCR beta sequencing to judge whether each TCR beta V gene segment behaved as functional or pseudogenic. Donor age, sex, ethnicity and CMV serostatus were compiled alongside the repertoire data. Genome-wide SNP genotypes for about three fifths of the roughly 700 donors were used in a later genetic analysis, which treated that subset as a discovery cohort. All discovery cohort repertoires had been generated using a single sequencing platform. HLA typing included class I and class II loci at four-digit resolution. Typing coverage differed by locus: A, B, C, DRB1 and DQB1 were typed in about 629-640 donors, DQA1 in approximately 520, DPA1 in roughly 590, and DPB1 in approximately 450. Several DR-DQ haplotypes were treated as single units for association and clustering because of strong linkage in the cohort. On average, about 200,000 unique TCR beta nucleotide sequences were sequenced per donor among a few hundred genotyped donors of the cohort, with around 19% of those sequences being non-productive. Paper-wide results and their limitations: A further reported finding was that TCR beta sequences accurately predicted the HLA-A and HLA-B alleles for most subjects in the first cohort. The study listed around 160 TCR beta chains as associated with cytomegalovirus. A cluster of highly shared sequence variants was judged likely to be a technical artifact of the sequencing pipeline. The classifier was reported to diagnose cytomegalovirus status with high specificity and sensitivity in both the original cohort and the validation cohort. The authors suggested that the approach could potentially be extended to other disease states and immunological phenotypes. HLA typing was unavailable for some donors at each locus, so association tests used only the typed subset. An earlier analysis of 587 of the donors showed that most TCR beta V segments appeared in productive rearrangements either about 90% or about 30% of the time, which broadly matched IMGT annotations. Compared with equally common non-associated chains, HLA-associated TCR beta chains in a later analysis were more clonally expanded and had lower generation probabilities. In a later analysis, TCR association rates were found to vary across HLA loci, with the most associated TCRs seen for DRB1 alleles and the fewest for HLA-C alleles. Correlated functional status among segregating V segments might be attributable to linkage disequilibrium, but an unknown experimental factor could not be ruled out. Assigning TCR associations to individual alleles was difficult when HLA alleles, especially DR and DQ, strongly co-occurred. Sequencing depth was assumed to be roughly uniform across donors in the presence/absence analyses, though that assumption may not hold. In a later analysis, some 18,000 TCR beta sequences were associated with specific HLA alleles at a false discovery rate of 0.05. Most TCR sequences were observed very rarely across donors, whereas some public TCRs were present in many individuals. Some IMGT-functional V segments, including TRBV6-2 and TRBV6-3, could not be distinguished by the 87-base-pair reads and were therefore excluded. This cohort had only TCR beta chains sequenced, and the lack of alpha or paired-chain data limited which features could be detected. The only immune exposure information available for the cohort was CMV serostatus. Most CMV-associated TCR beta chains appeared to be HLA-restricted in a later analysis, and the HLA associations seemed to be driven largely by CMV exposure. In a later analysis, several top co-occurrence clusters were reported to appear linked to parvovirus B19, influenza, CMV and Epstein-Barr virus. Fewer than 20 rarely observed V segments, including chromosome 9 orphons, were excluded from the earlier analysis of some 590 of the donors because counts were too low. V-gene and J-gene trimming of TCR beta chains was associated with a missense DCLRE1C variant in a later genetic analysis, and the association was replicated in an independent cohort. In a later genetic analysis, fewer N-insertions in productive TCRs were reported among donors in an Asian-associated ancestry cluster than the approximately 710-donor mean. In vitro tests confirmed that a few of the cytomegalovirus-associated TCR beta chains recognize cytomegalovirus antigens.

A note on this clone: Its antigen specificity is not known. No base-level quality is on record; no much larger clone is a single base apart.

Library creation used the immunoSEQ multiplex PCR assay. For the multiplex PCR, a mixture combining 60 forward primers for TCR Vbeta segments and 13 reverse primers for TCR Jbeta segments was used. The CDR3 region of rearranged TCR beta genes was amplified from genomic DNA with a multiplex PCR assay. On the Illumina HiSeq System, the amplified TCR beta libraries were sequenced as 87-base-pair reads. The source study handled its data this way. In a later analysis, around 80 million unique TCR beta chains were counted across the 650 to 700 repertoires, and around 10 million of these chains were shared by at least two donors. Raw reads were error-corrected and collapsed into unique sequences with a nearest-neighbor algorithm that merged closely related sequences to remove PCR and sequencing errors. To assign V, D and J gene segments, CDR3 sequences were aligned to IMGT reference sequences. For a sequence to be retained, a match of at least six nucleotides was required to both a V gene segment and a J gene segment. A rearrangement counted as productive if the CDR3 had no stop codons and remained in frame with V and J, and every other rearrangement counted as non-productive. CDR3 was defined by IMGT convention, running from the second conserved V-encoded cysteine to the conserved J-encoded phenylalanine. In an earlier analysis of more than 550 of the donors, sequences lacking an unambiguous match to a single V gene segment were excluded. In an earlier analysis of about 590 of the donors, a V segment was called functional when productive rearrangements were above 56.7%, and segregating when the standard deviation between donors exceeded 5%. To diagnose cytomegalovirus status from the catalog of TCR beta chain sequences, a statistical classification framework was built. In a later analysis, V and J genes were assigned by comparing TCR nucleotide sequences against IMGT/GENE-DB human TR gene sequences. The TCRdist pipeline was used in a later analysis to assign CDR3 sequences and most-parsimonious VDJ recombination scenarios. In a later analysis, each TCR beta chain was defined by its CDR3 amino acid sequence together with its V-gene family, and reads lacking a unique V-gene family were excluded. A later analysis removed 550 to 700 highly shared, low-generation-probability nucleotide sequences to deal with suspected cross-contamination and a sequencing artifact. In a later analysis, a clonal expansion index was calculated for each public chain from normalized within-repertoire ranks of inferred template counts. A later analysis computed generation probabilities with a VDJ recombination model fitted to out-of-frame rearrangements, and checked the results against IGoR. Hypergeometric tests were used in a later analysis to score TCR-TCR, TCR-HLA and TCR-CMV co-occurrence, with a repertoire-size bias correction applied to the TCR pairs. In a later analysis, false discovery rates were estimated by permuting HLA or CMV assignments 20 times. In a later analysis, co-occurring TCRs were grouped using DBSCAN, with TCRdist sequence similarity added in when clustering inside HLA-allele-positive subsets. Co-occurrence clustering excluded repertoires with fewer than 30,000 or more than 120,000 public chains, plus five with anomalous nucleotide sharing. TCRdb holds this immuneACCESS table with in-frame rearrangements only. Some clones are missing; in checked studies, unresolved V genes explain under half, and the rest has no known cause. V, J and clone size derive from that table, while D and trimming were established from the DNA sequence. The sample has about 110,000 clones on record, 76% of them singletons. The leading ten clones occupy roughly 2.1% of the sample.

Trimming at the junction amounts to 7 bases on V and 0 bases on J, and the germline ends lie 7 bases apart. From the cysteine through the phenylalanine, the CDR3 covers 14 amino acids. Just CDR3 DNA is preserved here, 42 bases in frame from base 1. According to the germline V gene, CDR1 reads MDHEN and CDR2 reads SYDVKM. The cohort was made up of 650 to 700 healthy bone marrow donors. At the time of sampling, all cohort members were nominally healthy, though unrecorded immune exposures were likely present. The donor was CMV seronegative and was included in the group of a few hundred seronegative cohort members. A peripheral blood sample was provided by each donor, and peripheral blood mononuclear cells were used for TCR beta sequencing. The Qiagen DNeasy Blood Extraction Kit was used to extract genomic DNA from the blood cell samples.

Recombination joined TRBV28 with TRBJ1-6; the best D guess is TRBD1, with 6 bases matching. This TCR was recovered from a man younger than 35 in good health and CMV-seronegative. The sequenced sample consisted of PBMCs. This receptor has the CDR3 CASKGGSYNSPLHF. The DNA is as follows: TGTGCCAGCAAAGGGGGCTCCTATAATTCACCCCTCCACTTT. Extended through the reference TRBV28 and TRBJ1-6 proteins, this CDR3 yields the full variable domain: DVKVTQSSRYLVKRTGEKVFLECVQDMDHENMFWYRQDPGLGLRLIYFSYDVKMKEKGDIPEGYSVSREKKERFSLILESASTNQTSMYLCASKGGSYNSPLHFGNGTRLTVT.